This TCR beta chain was recorded in a study of shared clonotypes between healthy human individuals. The ends were cut back, 2 bases at V and 4 bases at J, with 7 bases in the middle. Germline values: CDR1 MNHEY, CDR2 SMNVEV (reference sequence). The CDR3 has 13 amino acids. Free of recent acute infections or vaccinations, the donors were healthy HIV-negative adults. Some clones are missing from TCRdb's copy, which holds only in-frame ones; the method was immunoSEQ multiplex PCR. This sample has some 2 million clones, with around 95% found just once. The sample was naive CD4+ T cells sorted from blood. Specified subset: CD45RA+ positively selected. The chain has TRBV27 and TRBJ2-3; D remains ambiguous. The TCR originated in a man aged 18 to 29 in good health. In DNA, the CDR3 is TGTGCCAGCAGTTTAAGGTTTTCAGATACGCAGTATTTT. Translating gives CASSLRFSDTQYF.